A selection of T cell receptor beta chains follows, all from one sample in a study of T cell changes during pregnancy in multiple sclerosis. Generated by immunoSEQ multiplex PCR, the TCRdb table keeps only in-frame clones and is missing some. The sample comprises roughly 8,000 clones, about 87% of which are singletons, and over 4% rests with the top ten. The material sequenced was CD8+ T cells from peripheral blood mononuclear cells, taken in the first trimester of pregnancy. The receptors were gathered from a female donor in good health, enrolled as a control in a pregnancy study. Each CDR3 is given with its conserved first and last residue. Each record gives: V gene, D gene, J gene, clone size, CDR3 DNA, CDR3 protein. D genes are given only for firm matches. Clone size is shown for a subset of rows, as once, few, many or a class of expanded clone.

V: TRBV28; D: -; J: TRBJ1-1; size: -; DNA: TGTGCCACCAAACAGGGTCTACCCGTTTCTGAAGCTTTCTTT; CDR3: CATKQGLPVSEAFF
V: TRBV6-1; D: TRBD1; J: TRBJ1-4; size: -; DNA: TGTGCCAGCAGTCCAGGGGGCAGGGATGAAAAACTGTTTTTT; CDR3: CASSPGGRDEKLFF
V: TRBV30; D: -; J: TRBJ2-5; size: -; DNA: TGTGCCTGGATGCGCGGGGGCCTTAGGGCCCAGTACTTC; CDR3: CAWMRGGLRAQYF
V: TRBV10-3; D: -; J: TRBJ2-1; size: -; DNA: TGTGCCATCAGTGAGTCGTGGGTAGCCAGTTCAAATGAGCAGTTCTTC; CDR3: CAISESWVASSNEQFF
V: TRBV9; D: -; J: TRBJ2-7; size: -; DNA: TGTGCCAGCAGCGTAGAACCCCAGCGATCCTACGAGCAGTACTTC; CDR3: CASSVEPQRSYEQYF
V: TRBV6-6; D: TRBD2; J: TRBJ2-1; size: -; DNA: TGTGCCAGCGGGGGGGCCTACAATGAGCAGTTCTTC; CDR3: CASGGAYNEQFF
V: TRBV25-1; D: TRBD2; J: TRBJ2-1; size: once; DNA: TGTGCCAGCAGTCGCGGGAGCGGATACAATGAGCAGTTCTTC; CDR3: CASSRGSGYNEQFF
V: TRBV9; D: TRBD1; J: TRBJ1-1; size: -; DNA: TGTGCCAGCAGCCCACAGACAGGGGTGTACACTGAAGCTTTCTTT; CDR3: CASSPQTGVYTEAFF
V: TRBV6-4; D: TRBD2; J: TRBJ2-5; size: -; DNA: TGTGCCAGCAGCCCCACTAGCGGGGGGGTAGAGACCCAGTACTTC; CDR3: CASSPTSGGVETQYF
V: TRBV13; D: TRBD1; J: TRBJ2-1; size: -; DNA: TGTGCCAGCACCAAGACAGGGGAACGCTCCTACAATGAGCAGTTCTTC; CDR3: CASTKTGERSYNEQFF